This T cell receptor beta chain comes out of a study of shared clonotypes between healthy human individuals. On the study more broadly: Sampling drew on donors who were two women and three men aged 18 to 49.

CDR3 length equals 14 residues. The germline CDR1 and CDR2 sequences are KGHSH and LQKENI. Trimming removed 6 bases from V and 5 bases from J, with 16 bases in between. Regarding this clone: The antigen remains undetermined.

Methods used by the authors: Owing to the provision of junction-only sequences devoid of quality scores by immunoSEQ, filtering differed. The method was immunoSEQ multiplex PCR; TCRdb's version includes in-frame clones alone and lacks a portion of them. For V, J and clone size, that table is used; D and trimming come from the DNA. The sample contains some 490,000 clones, around 73% of which appear only once. General observations from the study: It was anticipated that sequencing depth would influence how many clonotypes donors shared.

The chain combines TRBV18 with TRBJ2-5; D is uncertain. The TCR comes from a woman aged 40 to 50 in good health. Some clones in this sample may be carry-over from other donors' samples. Sequences were obtained from PBMCs. The CDR3 nucleotides read TGTGCCAGCTCCCCAGCCGGAAACGGGGAGACCCAGTACTTC. It specifies CASSPAGNGETQYF.